This T cell receptor (beta chain) appears in the sequencing data of a study of blood T cell repertoires in COVID-19. The overall study: PBMCs, B-cell-depleted T cells, or T cells were the source of the cDNA or gDNA that made up the material.

Germline V gene data show CDR1 as SGHTA and CDR2 as FQGTGA. This CDR3 spans 19 amino acids. As regards this clone: Relative to the germline gene, one junction end is altered; a read error may explain this. The same CDR3 also results from other DNA sequences found in this sample.

Membership in each cohort depended on participant-reported clinical history. Exposed participants came across a COVID-19 case within 2 weeks before study entry. TCRdb keeps only in-frame clones here, not all; method: immunoSEQ multiplex PCR. The sample consists of approximately 310,000 clones, roughly 85% of them appearing once. V usage is TRBV7-3 and J usage is TRBJ2-4, with TRBD1 matching over 7 bases. The material sequenced was PBMCs or T cells enriched from blood (not recorded which). The receptor's source is a woman under 40 who had been exposed to COVID-19. CDR3 residues: CASSSSANTGQLAKNIQYF. The DNA for the CDR3 is TGTGCCAGCAGCTCGTCGGCAAATACGGGACAGTTAGCCAAAAACATTCAGTATTTC.